A single sample is the source of the 9 T cell receptor beta chains below, sequenced in a study of blood T cell repertoires in COVID-19 (dated by TCRdb to 2018 to 2020). The library was made by the immunoSEQ multiplex PCR assay. TCRdb holds this immuneACCESS table with in-frame rearrangements only. Some clones are missing; in checked studies, unresolved V genes explain under half, and the rest has no known cause. The sample profile shows fewer than 350,000 clones; 65% to 90% of them were found once. The top ten constitute roughly 7% of the sample. Sequenced input: peripheral blood. These receptors were obtained from a human donor in a cohort sampled during active COVID-19.

This clone came up once. The chain is built from TRBV5-8 and TRBJ1-3; 7 bases match TRBD1. The CDR3 totals 15 residues. V gave up 0 bases and J gave up 2 bases; unmatched junction bases: 2. Germline CDR1 reads SGHTS; CDR2 reads YDEGEE. CDR3 in DNA: TGTGCCAGCAGCTTGGAGGGGGCAACTGGAAACACCATATATTTT. This sequence encodes CASSLEGATGNTIYF.

In this sample, this clone turned up a few times. The chain carries TRBV12-3 or TRBV12-4 and TRBJ1-1, with 7 bases identical to TRBD1. J lost 7 bases, V lost 5 bases, and 4 bases had no gene match. The CDR3 extends over 12 amino acids. The CDR3 bases are TGTGCCAGCAGTCTACGGGACAGTGAAGCTTTCTTT. Its protein product is CASSLRDSEAFF.

J is TRBJ1-3 and V is TRBV18; D is possibly TRBD1 (6 bases). The V and J ends lost 4 bases and 6 bases respectively, with 13 bases between them. CDR1 and CDR2 (germline): KGHSH, LQKENI. This CDR3 is 14 amino acids long. The CDR3 DNA is TGTGCCAGCTCACTGGGACAAGAAGTAAACACCATATATTTT. As protein: CASSLGQEVNTIYF.

V and J are TRBV5-1 and TRBJ1-6; D remains ambiguous. This CDR3 spans 15 amino acids. With 5 bases removed from V and 7 bases from J, the gap between germline ends came to 16 bases. Germline V gene data show CDR1 as SGHRS and CDR2 as YFSETQ. This CDR3 is CASREEGGGNSPLHF. CDR3 nucleotides: TGCGCCAGCAGGGAAGAGGGAGGTGGGAATTCACCCCTCCACTTT. Full variable domain (remainder filled in from reference TRBV5-1 and TRBJ1-6): KAGVTQTPRYLIKTRGQQVTLSCSPISGHRSVSWYQQTPGQGLQFLFEYFSETQRNKGNFPGRFSGRQFSNSRSEMNVSTLELGDSALYLCASREEGGGNSPLHFGNGTRLTVT.

V and J are TRBV3-1 (or the pseudogene TRBV3-2) and TRBJ2-2, with a weak D call TRBD2 (5 bases). The V gene's germline CDR1 is LGHDT and CDR2 YNNKEL (reference sequence). CDR3 size: 12 residues. The V and J ends lost 5 bases and 6 bases respectively, with 7 bases between them. CDR3 in amino acids: CASSEGPGELFF. The CDR3, as DNA: TGTGCCAGCAGCGAGGGTCCCGGGGAGCTGTTTTTT.

The V call is TRBV15, the J call TRBJ1-4; D is unclear. The CDR3 sequence is 15 residues long. Germline lookup yields CDR1 LNHNV and CDR2 YYDKDF (reference sequence). Trimming took 1 base from V and 7 from J, leaving 13 bases between them. CDR3 DNA sequence: TGTGCCACCAGCAGAGTGACTCTACGGGGTGAAAAACTGTTTTTT. As protein: CATSRVTLRGEKLFF.

The rearrangement links TRBV24-1 to TRBJ1-1; possibly TRBD1 for D (6 bases). V lost 5 bases, J lost 9 bases, and 12 bases lay in between. Germline-derived CDR1 and CDR2 are KGHDR and SFDVKD. This CDR3 is built from 12 residues. CDR3 sequence reads: CATSATTGKAFF. In DNA, the CDR3 is TGTGCCACCAGTGCAACGACAGGCAAAGCTTTCTTT.

The chain carries TRBV30 and TRBJ2-7, with a weak D call TRBD2 (5 bases). The V and J ends lost 2 bases and 2 bases respectively, with 13 bases between them. Germline V gene lookup returns CDR1 GTSNPN and CDR2 SVGIG (reference sequence). The CDR3 runs 14 residues. In DNA, the CDR3 is TGTGCCTGGAGTAAACCTGACGGGACCTACGAGCAGTACTTC. Translation: CAWSKPDGTYEQYF. Full variable domain (outside the CDR3, taken from reference TRBV30 and TRBJ2-7): SQTIHQWPATLVQPVGSPLSLECTVEGTSNPNLYWYRQAAGRGLQLLFYSVGIGQISSEVPQNLSASRPQDRQFILSSKKLLLSDSGFYLCAWSKPDGTYEQYFGPGTRLTVT.

The chain recombines TRBV30 with TRBJ1-2; D is undetermined. The CDR3 has 13 residues. Germline CDR1 is GTSNPN and CDR2 is SVGIG (reference sequence). The V and J ends lost 0 bases and 1 base respectively, with 6 bases between them. CDR3 region: CAWSVGYNYGYTF. The CDR3 DNA is TGTGCCTGGAGTGTCGGTTATAACTATGGCTACACCTTC.